This record looks at one T cell receptor (beta chain) sequence and its context. Measured with immunoSEQ multiplex PCR; TCRdb has only the in-frame clones, and not every one. The table shows roughly 250,000 clones, with more than 75% occurring only once. With 1 base removed from V and 13 bases from J, the gap between germline ends came to 10 bases. The CDR3 sequence is 12 residues long. In germline, CDR1 is SEHNR, CDR2 FQNEAQ (reference sequence). This sample is part of a study of blood T cell repertoires in COVID-19. Sequences were obtained from peripheral blood. The sequence derives from a man in his forties who had recovered from COVID-19. The chain combines TRBV7-9 with TRBJ1-4; D gene ambiguous. Here the CDR3 reads CASSLGAVSLFF. The CDR3 region has the DNA TGTGCCAGCAGCTTAGGAGCCGTTTCACTGTTTTTT.